Shown below are 24 T cell receptor beta chains from a single sample sequenced in a study of blood T cell repertoires in COVID-19 (dated by TCRdb to 2019 to 2021). The library was built by means of the immunoSEQ multiplex PCR assay. TCRdb re-hosts the immuneACCESS table, in-frame sequences only. Its copies lack some clones; in the studies checked, an unresolved V gene accounts for under half of them, and the cause for the rest is not known. The sample table records about 64,000 clones; 82% of these occur just once. Around 12% of the sample rests with the top ten. Sequencing used peripheral blood. The source is a human donor in a cohort sampled during active COVID-19.

The V gene is TRBV2, the J gene TRBJ2-5; D not resolved. The V end lost 6 bases, the J end lost 5 bases, and 13 bases lay between the germline ends. The CDR3 has 13 amino acids. CDR1 and CDR2 (germline): SNHLY, FYNNEI. This CDR3 reads CASRTDARETQYF. DNA for the CDR3: TGTGCCAGCAGAACAGACGCGCGCGAGACCCAGTACTTC.

This clone was seen once. The CDR3 nucleotides read TGCGCCAGCAGCACCGGGACTAGCGGCCCCCGGGCCCAGTACTTC. Amino acid sequence: CASSTGTSGPRAQYF. The genes are TRBV5-1 and TRBJ2-5; 11 bases are shared with TRBD2. The CDR3 length is 15 residues. Germline CDR1 reads SGHRS; CDR2 reads YFSETQ. The V segment lost 4 bases and the J segment 9 bases; nucleotides outside the gene matches: 11.

V gene TRBV5-1 combines with J gene TRBJ2-1, with D tentatively TRBD1 (5 bases). Germline V gene lookup returns CDR1 SGHRS and CDR2 YFSETQ. V was shortened by 4 bases and J by 3 bases, with 20 bases between the two germline ends. The CDR3 contains 17 residues. This CDR3 reads CASSPQAGSGIYNEQFF. Written as DNA, the CDR3 is TGCGCCAGCAGCCCGCAAGCAGGGTCTGGAATCTACAATGAGCAGTTCTTC.

This clone was seen once. This chain uses TRBV27 with TRBJ2-7; 9 bases match TRBD1. Germline CDR1 and CDR2: MNHEY and SMNVEV (reference sequence). V lost 9 bases to trimming and J lost 0 bases; unmatched junction nucleotides: 9. This CDR3 has 15 residues. The CDR3 sequence: CARPKDRGFSYEQYV. The CDR3 DNA reads TGTGCCAGACCCAAAGACAGGGGGTTCTCCTACGAGCAGTACGTC.

There are many counts of this clone. The chain carries TRBV5-4 and TRBJ1-3; D might be TRBD1 (6 bases). The ends were cut back, 4 bases at V and 12 bases at J, with 17 bases in the middle. This CDR3 is 13 amino acids long. The V gene's germline CDR1 is SGHNT and CDR2 YYREEE (reference sequence). Written as DNA, the CDR3 is TGTGCCAGCAGCACCGGACCCGGGACACACATATATTTT. Translating it yields CASSTGPGTHIYF.

This rearrangement joins TRBV15 to TRBJ1-2; maybe TRBD1 (5 bases). The ends were cut back, 6 bases at V and 4 bases at J, with 12 bases in the middle. CDR3 length: 13 amino acids. The V gene's germline CDR1 is LNHNV and CDR2 YYDKDF (reference sequence). CDR3 sequence (DNA): TGTGCCACCAGTGGGGCCAGAGGCTATGGCTACACCTTC. The encoded protein is CATSGARGYGYTF.

This chain joins TRBV10-3 and TRBJ2-1; 9 bases match TRBD1. Trimming at V came to 2 bases and at J to 3 bases, leaving 5 bases not matched to a gene. Germline CDR1 is ENHRY and CDR2 is SYGVKD. The CDR3 loop spans 16 amino acids. The CDR3: CAISELAGQGYNEQFF. The CDR3 DNA is TGTGCCATCAGTGAGCTGGCGGGACAGGGCTACAATGAGCAGTTCTTC.

Only one count was recorded for this clone. The chain employs TRBV6-5 and TRBJ1-4; 7 bases are shared with TRBD1. Trimming at V came to 5 bases and at J to 4 bases, leaving 7 bases not matched to a gene. The germline gives CDR1 MNHEY, CDR2 SVGAGI. This CDR3 spans 15 amino acids. This CDR3 is CASSRNRGNNEKLFF. CDR3 nucleotides: TGTGCCAGCAGTAGGAACAGGGGTAATAATGAAAAACTGTTTTTT.

The chain couples TRBV28 to TRBJ1-2; 7 bases are shared with TRBD1. Germline CDR1 is MDHEN and CDR2 is SYDVKM. This CDR3 region has 17 residues. V was clipped by 6 bases and J by 2 bases; unmatched bases: 15. DNA of the CDR3: TGTGCCAGCAGACCGTACAGGGGCGATAATCCGAACTATGGCTACACCTTC. Translation: CASRPYRGDNPNYGYTF.

This chain joins TRBV11-2 and TRBJ2-3; 7 nucleotides align to TRBD2. Germline-derived CDR1 and CDR2 are SGHAT and FQNNGV. The CDR3 totals 14 residues. V lost 3 bases to trimming and J lost 4 bases; unmatched junction nucleotides: 4. The CDR3 DNA reads as TGTGCCAGCAGCTTTGGGGGGGTTGCAGATACGCAGTATTTT. Protein: CASSFGGVADTQYF.

The V gene is TRBV10-1, the J gene TRBJ2-3; TRBD1 agrees at 7 bases. V gave up 6 bases and J gave up 14 bases; unmatched junction bases: 8. Germline lookup yields CDR1 WNHNN and CDR2 SYGVQD (reference sequence). This CDR3 has 11 residues. The CDR3 DNA is TGCGCCAGCAGGCAGGGGGAGAAACTGTATTTT. This sequence encodes CASRQGEKLYF.

This chain's CDR3 is CASSLTPGAGELFF. The CDR3 nucleotides are TGTGCCAGCAGTTTAACGCCGGGGGCCGGGGAGCTGTTTTTT. The rearrangement links TRBV27 to TRBJ2-2; D may be TRBD2 (6 bases). There are 14 residues in the CDR3. The germline gives CDR1 MNHEY, CDR2 SMNVEV (reference sequence). Trimming stripped 2 bases from V and 6 bases from J, with 10 bases between.

V gene TRBV5-6 combines with J gene TRBJ1-2; 9 bases line up with TRBD1. V was pared by 4 bases and J by 7 bases, with 5 bases of the junction left unmatched. The CDR3 length is 13 residues. The germline gives CDR1 SGHDT, CDR2 YYEEEE. The CDR3 sequence is CASSRQGVGGYTF. Here the CDR3 DNA reads TGTGCCAGCAGCCGACAGGGGGTGGGTGGCTACACCTTC.

The chain combines TRBV3-1 (or the pseudogene TRBV3-2) with TRBJ2-3; 9 bases agree with TRBD2. V was pared by 4 bases and J by 5 bases, with 4 bases of the junction left unmatched. The CDR3 runs to 14 residues. Germline V gene lookup returns CDR1 LGHDT and CDR2 YNNKEL (reference sequence). The CDR3 nucleotides are TGTGCCAGCAGCCTTAGCGGGGGCATAGATACGCAGTATTTT. Protein product: CASSLSGGIDTQYF.

The CDR3, as DNA: TGCGCCAGCACCAGTGGGACAGGGGGCCCCTGGCGGTATGGCTACACCTTC. This sequence encodes CASTSGTGGPWRYGYTF. The V call is TRBV5-1, the J call TRBJ1-2; the match to TRBD1 covers 12 bases. The CDR3 loop spans 17 amino acids. With V trimmed by 6 bases and J by 5 bases, 14 bases remained unmatched. Per germline, CDR1 SGHRS and CDR2 YFSETQ.

V usage is TRBV19 and J usage is TRBJ1-6; D is possibly TRBD1 (5 bases). Trimming removed 5 bases at V and 1 base at J, with 6 bases between. This CDR3 spans 14 amino acids. Germline CDR1 is LNHDA and CDR2 is SQIVND (reference sequence). CDR3 in DNA: TGTGCCAGTAGTCAGGGATCCTATAATTCACCCCTCCACTTT. Translated: CASSQGSYNSPLHF.

The chain combines TRBV14 with TRBJ2-7, with D tentatively TRBD1 (5 bases). The CDR3 totals 14 residues. The V gene's germline CDR1 is SGHDN and CDR2 FVKESK. V was shortened by 0 bases and J by 3 bases, with 9 bases between the two germline ends. CDR3 sequence reads: CASSQDRDSYEQYF. In nucleotides, the CDR3 is TGTGCCAGCAGCCAAGACAGGGATAGCTACGAGCAGTACTTC.

With regard to this clone: At one end, the junction sequence differs from germline, possibly due to a read error. The chain combines TRBV15 with TRBJ2-2, with TRBD2 matching 7 bases. The CDR3 totals 14 residues. Germline lookup yields CDR1 LNHNV and CDR2 YYDKDF (reference sequence). The DNA of the CDR3 is TGTGCCACCAGCCTAGCGGCTAACATCGGGGAGCTGTTTTTT. This gives the protein CATSLAANIGELFF.

This clone has only one observation. J is TRBJ2-5 and V is TRBV20-1; D not resolved. Deletions cut 3 bases from V and 2 bases from J, with 7 bases between. The CDR3 contains 12 residues. Germline V gene data show CDR1 as DFQATT and CDR2 as SNEGSKA (reference sequence). CDR3 DNA sequence: TGCAGTGCTAGTGTCAGTCAAGAGACCCAGTACTTC. Residues: CSASVSQETQYF.

V is TRBV6-5 and J is TRBJ2-7; TRBD1 agrees at 7 bases. The CDR3 totals 14 residues. In germline, CDR1 is MNHEY, CDR2 SVGAGI. The V segment lost 10 bases and the J segment 3 bases; nucleotides outside the gene matches: 12. This CDR3 reads CATGRDRLYYEQYV. DNA for the CDR3: TGTGCCACGGGTAGGGACAGACTCTACTACGAGCAGTACGTC.

This chain connects TRBV2 to TRBJ2-2; D may be TRBD1 (5 bases). This CDR3 contains 14 residues. V was pared by 7 bases and J by 1 base, with 10 bases between. Germline V lookup: CDR1 SNHLY, CDR2 FYNNEI. CDR3: CASTRQRNTGELFF. In nucleotides, the CDR3 is TGTGCCAGCACACGACAGAGGAACACCGGGGAGCTGTTTTTT.

J is TRBJ2-5 and V is TRBV6-5; 8 nucleotides line up with TRBD2. CDR1 and CDR2 (germline): MNHEY, SVGAGI. The CDR3 sequence is 14 residues long. Unmatched junction bases numbered 11, after V lost 10 bases and J lost 4 bases. This CDR3 reads CATDPGTSGETQYF. CDR3 sequence (DNA): TGTGCCACTGACCCCGGGACTAGTGGAGAGACCCAGTACTTC.

CDR3 nucleotides: TGCGCCAGCAGCCAAGAACCAACAGGGGGGGTGAATGAAAAACTGTTTTTT. Residues: CASSQEPTGGVNEKLFF. The V gene is TRBV4-1, the J gene TRBJ1-4; 8 bases align to TRBD1. V was clipped by 0 bases and J by 5 bases; unmatched bases: 8. CDR1 is MGHRA, CDR2 YSYEKL, per germline. CDR3 size: 17 residues.

This chain connects TRBV9 to TRBJ1-4; TRBD1 is a possible D gene (5 bases). Germline CDR1 and CDR2: SGDLS and YYNGEE. The CDR3 has 15 amino acids. The V and J ends lost 4 bases and 3 bases respectively, with 13 bases between them. The chain's CDR3 is CASSPWQGSNEKLFF. DNA of the CDR3: TGTGCCAGCAGCCCCTGGCAGGGTTCTAATGAAAAACTGTTTTTT.